This T cell receptor beta chain was identified in a study of blood T cells in healthy people across ages. Those donating, healthy Caucasian individuals from Russia, were aged about 6 to 100. This clonotype was recorded at least ten times. What it binds is not known. The study's findings and limits: Donor CMV status, an unknown factor, possibly confounded changes in expanded clonotypes. Older age coincided with a roughly linear decline in TCR beta diversity per million T cells.

The second PCR ran roughly 7 to 12 cycles with a sample-barcoded 5' primer and J-beta primers. TCRdb re-analysed the 5' RACE reads in MiXCR, keeping a single row per CDR3 protein. Found here are 600,000 to 800,000 distinct CDR3 sequences, 52% of them singletons; the top ten hold about 13%. Trimming removed 6 bases at V and 9 bases at J, with 12 bases between. The CDR3 totals 12 residues. Germline V CDR1 and CDR2: MNHEY, SMNVEV (reference sequence). This clonotype was sampled from a woman over 75 in good health. Sequences were obtained from blood. V is TRBV27 and J is TRBJ2-1; D unclear. The CDR3 nucleotides are TGTGCCAGCAGCCCTGGTTGGGGTGAGCAGTTCTTC. This sequence encodes CASSPGWGEQFF.